These T cell receptor beta chains were read from a single sample in a study of blood T cells in healthy people across ages. TCRdb re-analysed the 5' RACE reads in MiXCR, keeping a single row per CDR3 protein. The table records around 820,000 distinct CDR3 sequences, 25% of them present only once. This same sample was also taken into another study, of T cells of mothers and their children.

The sequenced sample was blood. These TCRs come from a boy younger than 18 in good health. CDR3s leave out the opening cysteine and the closing phenylalanine or tryptophan. Clone size, where shown, is once, few, many, or a class for clones that have expanded.

>few|TRBV11-2|TRBJ2-1
ASAQGYNEQF
>NA|TRBV6-6|TRBJ2-7
ASSFASGGYYEQY
>few|TRBV29-1|TRBJ2-1
SVARLAELSYNEQF
>NA|TRBV6-1|TRBJ2-3
ASRQDSPSTDTQY
>NA|TRBV24-1|TRBJ1-3
ATSDGVNSGNTIY
>NA|TRBV7-9|TRBJ2-7
ASSLGPPLYEQY
>few|TRBV6-6|TRBJ1-1
ASSSQGTLITEAF
>few|TRBV4-3|TRBJ1-1
ASNHRGGPNTEAF
>NA|TRBV5-1|TRBJ2-1
ASSFGQPYEQF
>NA|TRBV20-1|TRBJ1-1
SASLAGVDTEAF
>few|TRBV5-5|TRBJ2-3
ASTLTGPADTQY
>few|TRBV16|TRBJ2-1
ASSQSLGDEQF
>NA|TRBV4-1|TRBJ2-7
ASSQVMDSYNYEQY
>NA|TRBV11-2|TRBJ1-4
ASKPQGTGEKLF
>many|TRBV6-2/TRBV6-3|TRBJ2-5
ASSPRSGANRETQY
>NA|TRBV27|NA
ASSLSGRYEQY
>NA|TRBV19|TRBJ2-5
ASSVKQGAVETQY
>NA|TRBV28|TRBJ2-2
ASSLMSGELF
>few|TRBV29-1|TRBJ2-1
SVEGASGSSYNEQF
>few|TRBV12-3/TRBV12-4|TRBJ2-3
ASTFGGLGDTQY
>few|TRBV7-9|TRBJ2-7
ASSHGQGRGEQY
>once|TRBV28|TRBJ1-2
ASSTPADYGYT
>few|TRBV29-1|NA
SVEEGQSYEQY
>few|TRBV5-1|TRBJ2-5
ASRLAVATGETQY
>NA|TRBV5-6|TRBJ2-3
ASSAGLAETDTQY
>NA|TRBV28|TRBJ2-1
ASSGTGRGNNEQF
>NA|TRBV5-6|TRBJ2-7
ASSLGAASYEQY
>NA|TRBV6-5|TRBJ1-4
ASSYSLGSHGKLF
>few|TRBV24-1|TRBJ2-1
ATSVAHNEQF
>NA|TRBV10-3|TRBJ2-7
AVGQESGKEQY
>NA|TRBV12-3/TRBV12-4|TRBJ1-2
ASSQSGSYDYT
>few|TRBV7-9|TRBJ1-3
ARSGTTGNTIY
>few|TRBV4-2|TRBJ1-2
ASSQPDRWDGYT
>few|TRBV7-8|TRBJ2-3
ASSGRTSLAGTDTQY
>NA|TRBV29-1|TRBJ1-1
SSLLHRGGEAF
>few|TRBV28|TRBJ1-5
ASTTLNRGFIWSNQPQH
>NA|TRBV20-1|TRBJ2-7
SASIAGDTYEQY
>few|TRBV28|TRBJ1-3
ASSDYTRGWDTIY
>NA|TRBV12-3/TRBV12-4|TRBJ2-7
ASNSGTDFSEQY
>few|TRBV3-1|TRBJ2-6
ASSQDPVPGANVLT
>NA|TRBV10-3|TRBJ2-7
AISDLGRTGEQY
>NA|TRBV5-1|TRBJ2-2
ASSLRTSGMGTGELF
>NA|TRBV7-2|TRBJ2-6
ASSLRRTGSSSGANVLT
>NA|TRBV7-2|TRBJ2-1
ASSRRDPGNEQF
>NA|TRBV7-9|TRBJ2-1
ASSLTSGRDNEQF
>NA|TRBV4-1|NA
ASSALGWETQY
>few|TRBV6-2/TRBV6-3|NA
ASSYRLAVPASYEQY
>few|TRBV30|TRBJ1-4
AWMAGMTNEKLF
>few|TRBV7-9|TRBJ2-1
ASSLSNGPPYNEQF
>few|TRBV6-5|TRBJ1-2
ASRQGQGSYGYT
>NA|TRBV4-3|TRBJ2-5
ASSQDPSGGAWETQY
>few|TRBV6-5|TRBJ2-4
ASSYSYGGGDIQY